These T cell receptor beta chains were read from a single sample in a study of technical replicates of blood from a handful of donors. Assay used: immunoSEQ multiplex PCR; TCRdb lists only in-frame clones, some missing. The sample has about 80,000 clones, 95% to 98% seen once. Sequencing was done on a sample of T cells isolated from PBMCs. The origin of the receptors is a human donor in good health. Each CDR3 is given without its conserved first and last residue. D genes are given only for firm matches.

>TRBV18|TRBJ1-2|NA
ASSPSGEYGYT
>TRBV29-1|TRBJ1-4|NA
SGGVGEKLF
>TRBV6-1|TRBJ1-2|NA
ASRMDRNYGYT
>TRBV27|TRBJ2-1|TRBD2
ASSFDSGNEQF
>TRBV5-5|TRBJ2-4|NA
ASSRYQLAKNIQY
>TRBV14|TRBJ2-2|NA
ASSQDLAGELF
>TRBV2|TRBJ1-1|NA
ASSLLPEAF
>TRBV4-3|TRBJ2-3|TRBD1
ASSRMGRGQQDTQY
>TRBV19|TRBJ1-3|TRBD1
ASSIDRESGNTIY
>TRBV25-1|TRBJ2-2|NA
ASSARVNTGELF
>TRBV21-1|TRBJ2-5|NA
ASSPRTGRDETQY
>TRBV10-3|TRBJ1-1|TRBD1
AISVTGETEAF
>TRBV10-3|TRBJ2-3|NA
AISSGGRSDTQY
>TRBV10-2|TRBJ2-3|NA
ASSDRNRGSTDTQY
>TRBV4-2|TRBJ2-1|TRBD1
ASSLGTDYEQF
>TRBV6-5|TRBJ2-5|NA
ASSSQGRGQETQY
>TRBV7-3|TRBJ1-1|NA
ASSLPGDLTEAF
>TRBV14|TRBJ1-2|TRBD1
ASSQVPDRGNGYT
>TRBV7-9|TRBJ1-1|NA
ASSPRGTGTEAF
>TRBV7-8|TRBJ2-7|NA
ASSLSIGTYEQY
>TRBV7-2|TRBJ2-3|TRBD2
ASSLLLAGIGDTQY
>TRBV7-9|TRBJ1-1|NA
ASSLGQGSNTEAF
>TRBV7-6|TRBJ2-5|TRBD2
ASSLMGGGQETQY
>TRBV19|TRBJ2-5|NA
ASSNDYETQY
>TRBV9|TRBJ1-1|NA
ASSPRRQGSNTEAF
>TRBV29-1|TRBJ1-5|NA
SAGGGGGSQH
>TRBV19|TRBJ1-1|TRBD1
ASSRRQGASEAF
>TRBV9|TRBJ2-4|NA
ASSVVLGGINIQY
>TRBV18|TRBJ2-5|TRBD1
ASSPIGTGRGETQY
>TRBV6-4|TRBJ2-5|NA
ASSDYRSRGEETQY
>TRBV6-1|TRBJ1-5|TRBD1
ASSAETGAYSNQPQH
>TRBV10-3|TRBJ1-1|NA
AISPSSQGEAF
>TRBV28|TRBJ2-7|TRBD1
ASSLGTGGEYEQY
>TRBV6-5|TRBJ2-3|NA
ASSYSKLGTDTQY
>TRBV10-3|TRBJ2-3|NA
AISEVGTDTQY
>TRBV7-2|TRBJ2-7|NA
ASSLGRGAYYEQY
>TRBV5-1|TRBJ2-7|TRBD1
ASRYLGTGHEQY
>TRBV5-4|TRBJ2-7|NA
ASSTGPEGVEQY
>TRBV7-2|TRBJ2-1|TRBD2
ASSLVAGVDNEQF
>TRBV5-1|TRBJ1-4|NA
ASSLAGYGPTNEKLF
>TRBV6-4|TRBJ1-2|NA
ASSVWGSTFYGYT
>TRBV11-3|TRBJ1-1|NA
ASSLVRTEAF